The rows below give T cell receptor beta chains drawn from one sample of a study of Ad26.COV2.S vaccination and SARS-CoV-2 variants. TCRdb's copy holds only in-frame clones and misses some; the assay was immunoSEQ multiplex PCR. The table records approximately 410,000 clones, around 92% of them present only once. The sequencing used peripheral blood, collected in a trial of Ad26.COV2.S vaccine versus placebo. The receptors here all came from a person between 18 and 65 years old who received the Ad26.COV2.S COVID-19 vaccine or a placebo. Each CDR3 is given with its conserved first and last residue. The D gene is left open where the match is weak. Expanded clones get a size class; other rows say once, few or many, or leave the size out.

V gene	clone size	D gene	J gene	CDR3 DNA	CDR3 protein
TRBV7-8	NA	NA	TRBJ2-2	TGTGCCAGCAGCTTACCGGCAGGAGGCGGGGAGCTGTTTTTT	CASSLPAGGGELFF
TRBV30	NA	NA	TRBJ1-5	TGTGCCTGGACCTCCCAGGGCGATCAGCCCCAGCATTTT	CAWTSQGDQPQHF
TRBV9	NA	TRBD2	TRBJ2-3	TGTGCCAGCAGCGTCCCCGGGACTAGGGGGTCAGATACGCAGTATTTT	CASSVPGTRGSDTQYF
TRBV5-4	NA	TRBD2	TRBJ2-5	TGTGCCAGCAGCTTACCGACTAGCGGGTACCAAGAGACCCAGTACTTC	CASSLPTSGYQETQYF
TRBV5-1	NA	TRBD2	TRBJ2-3	TGCGCCAGCAGCGGGACTATAGATACGCAGTATTTT	CASSGTIDTQYF
TRBV6-5	NA	NA	TRBJ1-1	TGTGCCAGCAGCCTTACGGGTGGAATGAACACTGAAGCTTTCTTT	CASSLTGGMNTEAFF
TRBV6-5	NA	NA	TRBJ1-3	TGTGCCAGCAGCTCCGACAGATTCTCTGGAAACACCATATATTTT	CASSSDRFSGNTIYF
TRBV28	NA	TRBD1	TRBJ1-2	TGTGCCAGCAGTTTATCGGGACAGGGTACCTATGGCTACACCTTC	CASSLSGQGTYGYTF
TRBV18	NA	NA	TRBJ2-5	TGTGCCAGCTCGCCAGGGATCCAAGAGACCCAGTACTTC	CASSPGIQETQYF
TRBV5-1	once	NA	TRBJ1-1	TGCGCCAGCAGCTTGTCCTGGAACACTGAAGCTTTCTTT	CASSLSWNTEAFF
TRBV29-1	NA	NA	TRBJ1-2	TGCAGCGTTTTTCTGAATTCCGGGACGGTGACCTTTAACTATGGCTACACCTTC	CSVFLNSGTVTFNYGYTF
TRBV12-3/TRBV12-4	NA	TRBD2	TRBJ2-3	TGTGCCAGCAGTTCAGGACTAGGCGGGCAGTATTTT	CASSSGLGGQYF
TRBV9	NA	TRBD2	TRBJ2-7	TGTGCCAGCAGCGAACTAGCGGGGGCCCATGAGCAGTACTTC	CASSELAGAHEQYF
TRBV5-8	once	NA	TRBJ1-4	TGTGCCAGCAGCGGGGGGGGACCTAATGAAAAACTGTTTTTT	CASSGGGPNEKLFF
TRBV7-2	NA	NA	TRBJ2-3	TGTGCCAGCAGCAGGGGGATAAATAGCGGATACACAGATACGCAGTATTTT	CASSRGINSGYTDTQYF
TRBV7-2	NA	TRBD2	TRBJ2-5	TGTGCCAGCAGCTCCAGCGGGACTTCGCAAGAGACCCAGTACTTC	CASSSSGTSQETQYF
TRBV19	NA	TRBD1	TRBJ2-2	TGTGCCAGCACCAAGACAGGGGCCACCGGGGAGCTGTTTTTT	CASTKTGATGELFF
TRBV4-3	NA	NA	TRBJ1-3	TGCGCCAGCAGCCAAAACTCCCGGTACGGGGAACCAGGAAACACCATATATTTT	CASSQNSRYGEPGNTIYF
TRBV6-5	NA	NA	TRBJ2-3	TGTGCCAGCGGGTGGGGAGGGGGACGGGGAGATACGCAGTATTTT	CASGWGGGRGDTQYF
TRBV5-4	NA	NA	TRBJ1-3	TGTGCCAGCAGCTCGGCCGGACTGCTCTCTGGAAACACCATATATTTT	CASSSAGLLSGNTIYF
TRBV7-6	NA	NA	TRBJ1-5	TGTGCCAGCAGCGCCATCCATAGCAATCAGCCCCAGCATTTT	CASSAIHSNQPQHF
TRBV18	NA	NA	TRBJ2-2	TGTGCCAGCTTGGCGCCTTCTGTTCGCACCGGGGAGCTGTTTTTT	CASLAPSVRTGELFF
TRBV10-2	NA	NA	TRBJ2-1	TGCGCCAGCAGGGAATCGGGACTTGGCTTTAACAATGAGCAGTTCTTC	CASRESGLGFNNEQFF
TRBV30	NA	NA	TRBJ2-7	TGTGCCTGGAGTCTGGGGTACGAGCAGTACTTC	CAWSLGYEQYF
TRBV13	NA	TRBD2	TRBJ2-7	TGTGCCAGCAGCTCAGGACTAGCGGGGGGTCTAACCTACGAGCAGTACTTC	CASSSGLAGGLTYEQYF
TRBV2	few	NA	TRBJ2-2	TGTGCCAGCAGTGAAGGACCCACCGGGGAGCTGTTTTTT	CASSEGPTGELFF
TRBV11-2	NA	NA	TRBJ2-6	TGTGCCAGCAGCCCCCCGCCCCTCCCTGGGGCCAACGTCCTGACTTTC	CASSPPPLPGANVLTF
TRBV30	once	NA	TRBJ1-3	TGTGCCTGGAGCCCAGGAAGGGACACCATATATTTT	CAWSPGRDTIYF
TRBV4-3	NA	NA	TRBJ2-1	TGCGCCAGCAGCCAAGTCCACCTTTACAATGAGCAGTTCTTC	CASSQVHLYNEQFF
TRBV27	once	NA	TRBJ1-2	TGTGCCAGCAGTTCGACGGGAAACCTTCGCTATGGCTACACCTTC	CASSSTGNLRYGYTF
TRBV27	NA	NA	TRBJ2-7	TGTGCCAGCAGTGCCATGACAGGCAGCGAGCAGTACTTC	CASSAMTGSEQYF
TRBV9	NA	NA	TRBJ2-1	TGTGCCAGCAGCGTAGGGGCAGGACAATCCTACAATGAGCAGTTCTTC	CASSVGAGQSYNEQFF
TRBV18	NA	NA	TRBJ1-6	TGTGCCAGCTCGAACGGTGACCGGGCGTGGGGATCACCCCTCCACTTT	CASSNGDRAWGSPLHF
TRBV11-2	NA	TRBD1	TRBJ2-5	TGTGCCAGCAGCATGGACAGGGGAAAGGAGACCCAGTACTTC	CASSMDRGKETQYF
TRBV5-1	NA	TRBD1	TRBJ2-7	TGCGCCAGCAGCTTGGGGGACAGACAATACGAGCAGTACTTC	CASSLGDRQYEQYF
TRBV6-4	NA	NA	TRBJ2-1	TGTGCCAGCAGTGACCTTCGAACTAGCCCCTTAAATGAGCAGTTCTTC	CASSDLRTSPLNEQFF
TRBV19	NA	NA	TRBJ2-2	TGTGCCAGTAGTATAGTTCCCAATACCGGGGAGCTGTTTTTT	CASSIVPNTGELFF
TRBV10-3	NA	TRBD1	TRBJ2-3	TGTGCCATCAGTGGACAGGGTTTTGGCACAGATACGCAGTATTTT	CAISGQGFGTDTQYF
TRBV6-5	NA	TRBD1	TRBJ1-1	TGTGCCAGCAGTTCTAGGACAGGGTCTTTCTTT	CASSSRTGSFF
TRBV11-2	NA	TRBD2	TRBJ2-3	TGTGCCAGCAGCTTAAGGGGGACTAGGGGCACAGATACGCAGTATTTT	CASSLRGTRGTDTQYF
TRBV5-1	NA	NA	TRBJ1-2	TGCGCCAGCAGCTTAAGTCAGACTGACTATGGCTACACCTTC	CASSLSQTDYGYTF
TRBV5-1	NA	NA	TRBJ2-1	TGCGCCAGCAGGCACGACGGGGGCTCCGGGGTTGAGCAGTTCTTC	CASRHDGGSGVEQFF
TRBV19	NA	TRBD1	TRBJ1-2	TGTGCCACCAATCCGGGACAGGTGTCCTATGGCTACACCTTC	CATNPGQVSYGYTF
TRBV19	NA	TRBD1	TRBJ2-7	TGTGCCAGTAGTATGGGGACAGGAACAGCCTACGAGCAGTACTTC	CASSMGTGTAYEQYF
TRBV3-1/TRBV3-2	NA	TRBD2	TRBJ2-7	TGTGCCAGCAGCCAAGGCCTAGCGGGGCGCTACGAGCAGTACTTC	CASSQGLAGRYEQYF
TRBV5-8	once	TRBD1	TRBJ2-3	TGTGCCAGCAGCAAAGGACAGGGCCATAGCACAGATACGCAGTATTTT	CASSKGQGHSTDTQYF
TRBV19	once	TRBD1	TRBJ1-1	TGTGCCAGCCTCAAGACAGGGGGGAACACTGAAGCTTTCTTT	CASLKTGGNTEAFF
TRBV10-3	NA	NA	TRBJ2-3	TGTGCCATCAGTGAGGGCAGGGGGGGTTGGTCAGATACGCAGTATTTT	CAISEGRGGWSDTQYF
TRBV11-3	NA	TRBD1	TRBJ2-7	TGTGCCAGCAGCGTACAGGGGTCCCACGAGCAGTACTTC	CASSVQGSHEQYF
TRBV27	NA	NA	TRBJ1-5	TGTGCCAGCAGTTCCCCTAATCAGCCCCAGCATTTT	CASSSPNQPQHF